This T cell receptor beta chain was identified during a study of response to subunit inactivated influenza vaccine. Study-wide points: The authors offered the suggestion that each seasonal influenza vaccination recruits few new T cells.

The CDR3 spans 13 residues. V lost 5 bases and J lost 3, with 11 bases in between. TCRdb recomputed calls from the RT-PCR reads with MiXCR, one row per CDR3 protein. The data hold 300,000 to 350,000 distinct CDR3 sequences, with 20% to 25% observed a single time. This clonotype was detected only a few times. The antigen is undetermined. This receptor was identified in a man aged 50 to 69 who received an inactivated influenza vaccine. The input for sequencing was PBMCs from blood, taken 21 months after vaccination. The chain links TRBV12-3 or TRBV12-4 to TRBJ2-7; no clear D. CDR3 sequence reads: CASSPTDHYEQYF. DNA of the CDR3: TGTGCCAGCAGTCCAACAGACCACTACGAGCAGTACTTC.